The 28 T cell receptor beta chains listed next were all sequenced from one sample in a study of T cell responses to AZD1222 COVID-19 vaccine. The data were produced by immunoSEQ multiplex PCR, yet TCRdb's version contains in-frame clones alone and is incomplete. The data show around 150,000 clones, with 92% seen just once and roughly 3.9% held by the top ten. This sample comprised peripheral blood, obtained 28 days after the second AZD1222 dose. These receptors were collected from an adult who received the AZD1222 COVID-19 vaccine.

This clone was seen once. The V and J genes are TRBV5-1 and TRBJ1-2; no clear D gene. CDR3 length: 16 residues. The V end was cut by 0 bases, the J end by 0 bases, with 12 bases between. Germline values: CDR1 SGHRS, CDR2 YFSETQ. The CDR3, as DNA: TGCGCCAGCAGCTTGGGACCCCCTGGAACTAACTATGGCTACACCTTC. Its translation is CASSLGPPGTNYGYTF.

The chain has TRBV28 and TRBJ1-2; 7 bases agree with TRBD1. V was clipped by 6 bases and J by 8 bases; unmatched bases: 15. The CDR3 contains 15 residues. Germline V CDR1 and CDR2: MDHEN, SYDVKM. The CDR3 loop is CASRSGATGDRGYTF. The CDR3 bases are TGTGCCAGCAGATCCGGGGCAACAGGGGACCGGGGCTACACCTTC.

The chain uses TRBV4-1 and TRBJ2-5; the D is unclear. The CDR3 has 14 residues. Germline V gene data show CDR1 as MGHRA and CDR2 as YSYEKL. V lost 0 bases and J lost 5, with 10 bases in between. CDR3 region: CASSQESGWETQYF. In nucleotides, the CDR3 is TGCGCCAGCAGCCAAGAATCCGGGTGGGAGACCCAGTACTTC.

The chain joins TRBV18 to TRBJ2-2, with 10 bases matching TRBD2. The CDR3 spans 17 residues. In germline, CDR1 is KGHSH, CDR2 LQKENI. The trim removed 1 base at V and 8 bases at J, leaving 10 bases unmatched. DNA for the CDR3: TGTGCCAGCTCACCACAGGCCAGCGGGAGGGCTTCGGGGGAGCTGTTTTTT. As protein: CASSPQASGRASGELFF.

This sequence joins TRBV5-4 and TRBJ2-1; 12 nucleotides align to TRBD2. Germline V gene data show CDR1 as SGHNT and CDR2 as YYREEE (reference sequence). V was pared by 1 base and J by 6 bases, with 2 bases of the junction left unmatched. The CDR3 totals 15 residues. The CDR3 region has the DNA TGTGCCAGCAGCTTGCCTAGCGGGAGGGGCAATGAGCAGTTCTTC. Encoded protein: CASSLPSGRGNEQFF.

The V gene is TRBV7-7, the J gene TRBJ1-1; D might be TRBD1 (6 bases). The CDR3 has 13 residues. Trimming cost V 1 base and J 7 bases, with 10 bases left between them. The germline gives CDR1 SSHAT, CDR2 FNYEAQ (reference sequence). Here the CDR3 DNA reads TGTGCCAGCAGCTTAGATCAGGACAGTGAAGCTTTCTTT. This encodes CASSLDQDSEAFF.

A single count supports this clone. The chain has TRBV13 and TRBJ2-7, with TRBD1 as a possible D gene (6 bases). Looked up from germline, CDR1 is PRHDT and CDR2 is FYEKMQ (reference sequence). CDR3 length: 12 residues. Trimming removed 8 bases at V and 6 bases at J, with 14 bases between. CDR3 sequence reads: CASGTRTAEQYF. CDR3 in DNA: TGTGCCAGCGGTACCAGGACAGCCGAGCAGTACTTC.

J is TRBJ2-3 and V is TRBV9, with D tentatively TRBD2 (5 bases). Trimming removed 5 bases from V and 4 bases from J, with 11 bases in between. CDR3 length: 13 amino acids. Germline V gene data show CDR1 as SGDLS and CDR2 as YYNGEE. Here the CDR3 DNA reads TGTGCCAGCAGTGCCTGGAGGTCAGATACGCAGTATTTT. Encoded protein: CASSAWRSDTQYF.

CDR3 sequence (DNA): TGTGCCAGCAGCTTGGACAGGCCAAGCACAGATACGCAGTATTTT. It translates to CASSLDRPSTDTQYF. This chain uses TRBV5-4 with TRBJ2-3; possible D gene TRBD1, 5 bases. The length of the CDR3 is 15 residues. Trimming took off 0 bases at V and 0 bases at J, with 8 bases between the two ends. The V gene's germline CDR1 is SGHNT and CDR2 YYREEE (reference sequence).

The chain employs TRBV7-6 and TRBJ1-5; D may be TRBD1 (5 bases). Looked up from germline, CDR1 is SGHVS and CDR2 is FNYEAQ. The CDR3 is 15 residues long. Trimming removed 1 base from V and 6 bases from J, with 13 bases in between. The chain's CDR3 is CASSLVAGAGQPQHF. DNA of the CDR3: TGTGCCAGCAGCTTAGTCGCCGGGGCGGGTCAGCCCCAGCATTTT.

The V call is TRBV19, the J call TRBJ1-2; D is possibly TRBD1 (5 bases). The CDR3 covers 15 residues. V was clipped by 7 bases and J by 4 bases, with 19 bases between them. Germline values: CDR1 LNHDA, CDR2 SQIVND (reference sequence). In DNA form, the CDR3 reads TGTGCCAGTACCCCAGGTGGTCTGGGGGTCTATGGCTACACCTTC. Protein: CASTPGGLGVYGYTF. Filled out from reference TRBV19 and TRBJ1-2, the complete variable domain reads DGGITQSPKYLFRKEGQNVTLSCEQNLNHDAMYWYRQDPGQGLRLIYYSQIVNDFQKGDIAEGYSVSREKKESFPLTVTSAQKNPTAFYLCASTPGGLGVYGYTFGSGTRLTVV.

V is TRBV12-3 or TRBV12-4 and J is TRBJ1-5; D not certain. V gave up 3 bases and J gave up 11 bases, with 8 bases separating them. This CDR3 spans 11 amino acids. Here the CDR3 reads CASSFGVAQHF. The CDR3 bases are TGTGCCAGCAGTTTCGGAGTAGCCCAGCATTTT.

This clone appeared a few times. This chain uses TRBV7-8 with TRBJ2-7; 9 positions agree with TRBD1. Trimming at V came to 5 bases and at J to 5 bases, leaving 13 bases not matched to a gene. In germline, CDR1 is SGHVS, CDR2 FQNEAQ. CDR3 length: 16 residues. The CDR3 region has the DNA TGTGCCAGCAGCCTCTTAGGGGGGACAGGGCTCGACGAGCAGTACTTC. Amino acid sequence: CASSLLGGTGLDEQYF.

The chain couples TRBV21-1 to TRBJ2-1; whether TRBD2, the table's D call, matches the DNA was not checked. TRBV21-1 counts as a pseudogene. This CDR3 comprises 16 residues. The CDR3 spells CASSKGGGRGYNEQFF. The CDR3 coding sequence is TGTGCCAGCAGCAAAGGGGGCGGGAGGGGTTACAATGAGCAGTTCTTC.

The CDR3 here is CASSWDTDRNNEQFF. In nucleotides, the CDR3 is TGCGCCAGCAGCTGGGACACGGACAGGAACAATGAGCAGTTCTTC. The genes are TRBV5-1 and TRBJ2-1, with 7 bases lining up with TRBD1. The length of the CDR3 is 15 residues. The germline gives CDR1 SGHRS, CDR2 YFSETQ. The junction had 8 bases not matched to a gene; V was cut back by 3 bases and J by 5 bases. Full variable domain (outside the CDR3, taken from reference TRBV5-1 and TRBJ2-1): KAGVTQTPRYLIKTRGQQVTLSCSPISGHRSVSWYQQTPGQGLQFLFEYFSETQRNKGNFPGRFSGRQFSNSRSEMNVSTLELGDSALYLCASSWDTDRNNEQFFGPGTRLTVL.

CDR3 amino acids: CASSRTTGAQETQYF. The CDR3 bases are TGTGCCAGCAGCCGGACTACAGGGGCCCAAGAGACCCAGTACTTC. This chain joins TRBV11-1 and TRBJ2-5, with D perhaps matching TRBD1 (7 bases). The germline V and J ends were trimmed by 5 bases and 1 base, with 14 bases remaining between them. This CDR3 comprises 15 residues. The germline CDR1 and CDR2 sequences are SGHAT and FQDESV (reference sequence).

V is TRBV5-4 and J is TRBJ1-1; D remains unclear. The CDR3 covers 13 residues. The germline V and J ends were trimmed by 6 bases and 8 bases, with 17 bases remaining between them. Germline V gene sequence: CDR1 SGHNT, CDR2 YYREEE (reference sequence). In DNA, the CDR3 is TGTGCCAGCAAGCCCGATAGCGGGGTCGAAGCTTTCTTT. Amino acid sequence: CASKPDSGVEAFF.

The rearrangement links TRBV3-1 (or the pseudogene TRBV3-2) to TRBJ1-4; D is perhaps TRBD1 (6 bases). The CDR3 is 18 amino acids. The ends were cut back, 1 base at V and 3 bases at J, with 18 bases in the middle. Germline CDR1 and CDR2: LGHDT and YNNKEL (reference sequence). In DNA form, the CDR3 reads TGTGCCAGCAGCCAAGCAAGGAGTCCTACAGGGCCTAATGAAAAACTGTTTTTT. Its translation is CASSQARSPTGPNEKLFF.

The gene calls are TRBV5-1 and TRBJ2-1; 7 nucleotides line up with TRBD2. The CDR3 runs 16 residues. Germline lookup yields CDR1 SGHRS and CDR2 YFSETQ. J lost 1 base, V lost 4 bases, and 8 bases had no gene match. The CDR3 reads CASSPQTSQSYNEQFF. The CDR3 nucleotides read TGCGCCAGCAGCCCGCAGACTAGCCAGTCCTACAATGAGCAGTTCTTC.

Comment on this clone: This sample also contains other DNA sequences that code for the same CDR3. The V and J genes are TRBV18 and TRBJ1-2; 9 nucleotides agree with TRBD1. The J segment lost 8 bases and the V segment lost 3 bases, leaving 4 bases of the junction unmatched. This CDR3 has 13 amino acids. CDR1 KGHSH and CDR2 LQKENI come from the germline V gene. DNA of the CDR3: TGTGCCAGCTCACCGGGACAGGGAGGCGGCTACACCTTC. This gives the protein CASSPGQGGGYTF.

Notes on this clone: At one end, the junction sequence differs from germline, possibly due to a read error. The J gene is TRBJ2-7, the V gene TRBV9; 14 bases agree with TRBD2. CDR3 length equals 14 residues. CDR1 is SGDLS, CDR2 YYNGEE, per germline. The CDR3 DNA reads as TGTGCCAGCAGCGGCTCCGGGACTAGCGGGAGTTTGAACTTC. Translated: CASSGSGTSGSLNF.

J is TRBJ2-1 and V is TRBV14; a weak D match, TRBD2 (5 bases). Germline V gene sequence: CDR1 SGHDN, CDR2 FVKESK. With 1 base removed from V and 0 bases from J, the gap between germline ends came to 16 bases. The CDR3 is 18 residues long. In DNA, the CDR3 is TGTGCCAGCAGCCAAGGGGCCAGGACTCCGAACTCCTACAATGAGCAGTTCTTC. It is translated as CASSQGARTPNSYNEQFF.

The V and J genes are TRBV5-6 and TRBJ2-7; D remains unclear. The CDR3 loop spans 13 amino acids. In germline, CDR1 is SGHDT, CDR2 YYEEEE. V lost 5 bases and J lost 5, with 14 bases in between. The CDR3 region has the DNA TGTGCCAGCAGTCCCGCGTTCGATGACGAGCAGTACTTC. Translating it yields CASSPAFDDEQYF.

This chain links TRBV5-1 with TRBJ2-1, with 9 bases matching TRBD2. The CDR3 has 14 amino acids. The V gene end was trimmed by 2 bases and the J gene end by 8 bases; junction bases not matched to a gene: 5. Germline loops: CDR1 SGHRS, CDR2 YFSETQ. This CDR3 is CASSFGGRGDEQFF. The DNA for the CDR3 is TGCGCCAGCAGCTTCGGCGGGAGGGGCGATGAGCAGTTCTTC. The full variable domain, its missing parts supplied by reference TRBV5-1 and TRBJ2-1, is KAGVTQTPRYLIKTRGQQVTLSCSPISGHRSVSWYQQTPGQGLQFLFEYFSETQRNKGNFPGRFSGRQFSNSRSEMNVSTLELGDSALYLCASSFGGRGDEQFFGPGTRLTVL.

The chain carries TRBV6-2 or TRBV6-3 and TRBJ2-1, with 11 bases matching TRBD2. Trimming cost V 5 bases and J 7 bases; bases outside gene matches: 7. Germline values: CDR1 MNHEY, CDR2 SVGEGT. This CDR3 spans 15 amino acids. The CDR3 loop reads CASSTRLAGRNEQFF. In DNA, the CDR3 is TGTGCCAGCAGTACCCGACTAGCGGGACGGAATGAGCAGTTCTTC.

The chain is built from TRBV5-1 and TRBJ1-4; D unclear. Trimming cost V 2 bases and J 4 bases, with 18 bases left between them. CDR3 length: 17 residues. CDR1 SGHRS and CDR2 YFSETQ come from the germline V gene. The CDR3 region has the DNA TGCGCCAGCAGCTTTTCCGACACACACCTCTATAATGAAAAACTGTTTTTT. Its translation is CASSFSDTHLYNEKLFF.

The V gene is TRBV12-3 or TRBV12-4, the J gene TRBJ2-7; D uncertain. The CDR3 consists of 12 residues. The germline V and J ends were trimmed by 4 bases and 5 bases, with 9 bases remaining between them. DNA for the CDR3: TGTGCCAGCAGTTATAGACCTGACGAGCAGTACTTC. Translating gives CASSYRPDEQYF.

The CDR3 sequence: CASSLGWGGYEQYF. For the CDR3, the DNA is TGTGCCAGCAGTTTAGGATGGGGAGGTTACGAGCAGTACTTC. The chain carries TRBV27 and TRBJ2-7, with D tentatively TRBD2 (6 bases). CDR1 MNHEY and CDR2 SMNVEV come from the germline V gene (reference sequence). The length of the CDR3 is 14 residues. The V end was cut by 2 bases, the J end by 4 bases, with 12 bases between.